This is a list of T cell receptor beta chains from one sample in a study of CD8+CD57+ T cells in acquired aplastic anemia. TCRdb recomputed calls from the reads with MiXCR, one row per CDR3 protein. The table shows around 180,000 distinct CDR3 sequences, with around three fifths occurring only once. The sequenced material came from sorted CD4+, CD8+, or CD8+CD57+ T cells (not recorded which) from PBMCs. Source of these receptors: a human donor with severe aplastic anemia or a healthy control (not recorded which). The CDR3 runs from the conserved cysteine through the conserved F or W. The order of the fields is J gene, clone size, D gene, V gene, CDR3 DNA, CDR3 protein. D genes are given only for firm matches. Expanded clones get a size class; other rows say once, few or many, or leave the size out.

J: TRBJ2-3; size: -; D: -; V: TRBV7-2; DNA: TGTGCCAGCAGCTTCACATACGGGGATCGTAATACGCAGTATTTT; CDR3: CASSFTYGDRNTQYF
J: TRBJ2-7; size: many; D: -; V: TRBV20-1; DNA: TGCAGTCAAATCGGGCTTCCGAGTGAGCAGTACTTC; CDR3: CSQIGLPSEQYF
J: TRBJ1-4; size: -; D: -; V: TRBV2; DNA: TGTGCCAGCAGTACGGACATCGCAACTAATGAAAAACTGTTTTTT; CDR3: CASSTDIATNEKLFF
J: TRBJ2-3; size: -; D: TRBD1; V: TRBV24-1; DNA: TGTGCCACCGGTGACAGGGGGACAGATACGCAGTATTTT; CDR3: CATGDRGTDTQYF
J: TRBJ2-7; size: -; D: -; V: TRBV20-1; DNA: TGCAGTGCTAGACGGCTAGACGCAACCTACGAGCAGTACTTC; CDR3: CSARRLDATYEQYF
J: TRBJ2-7; size: many; D: -; V: TRBV7-8; DNA: TGTGCCAGCAGCGTACAGTTATCCTACGAGCAGTACTTC; CDR3: CASSVQLSYEQYF
J: TRBJ2-3; size: -; D: TRBD2; V: TRBV25-1; DNA: TGTGCCAGCAGTGAAACGGGAGGGTGGGCAGATACGCAGTATTTT; CDR3: CASSETGGWADTQYF
J: TRBJ1-2; size: -; D: -; V: TRBV9; DNA: TGTGCCAGCAGCCAACAGATCTATGGCTACACCTTC; CDR3: CASSQQIYGYTF
J: TRBJ2-5; size: -; D: -; V: TRBV7-9; DNA: TGTGCCAGCAGCCCCCTAGGTTACCAAGAGACCCAGTACTTC; CDR3: CASSPLGYQETQYF
J: TRBJ1-3; size: -; D: -; V: TRBV15; DNA: TGTGCCACCAGCAGAGACAGGGATGGAAACACCATATATTTT; CDR3: CATSRDRDGNTIYF
J: TRBJ2-5; size: -; D: TRBD1; V: TRBV2; DNA: TGTGCCAGCAGGCCGGGACAGGGATGGGAGACCCAGTACTTC; CDR3: CASRPGQGWETQYF
J: TRBJ2-5; size: -; D: TRBD2; V: TRBV10-3; DNA: TGTGTCATCAGTGGAGGGGCGGGGGGCCCTCTTGATCAAGAGGCCCAGTACTTC; CDR3: CVISGGAGGPLDQEAQYF
J: TRBJ1-3; size: -; D: -; V: TRBV11-2; DNA: TGTGCCAGCAGCTTAGAGAGAAACACCATATATTTT; CDR3: CASSLERNTIYF
J: TRBJ1-2; size: -; D: -; V: TRBV2; DNA: TGTGCCAGCAGTGGGTACCAGGGGATTAATACTGGCTACACCTTC; CDR3: CASSGYQGINTGYTF
J: TRBJ2-7; size: few; D: TRBD2; V: TRBV29-1; DNA: TGCAGCGTCCTCAGGACTAGCACACCCTACGAGCAGTACTTC; CDR3: CSVLRTSTPYEQYF
J: TRBJ2-7; size: -; D: -; V: TRBV15; DNA: TGTGCCACCAGCAGAGATCGTGCACTACAGGGCCGGGAGCAGTACTTC; CDR3: CATSRDRALQGREQYF
J: TRBJ1-6; size: many; D: TRBD1; V: TRBV7-8; DNA: TGTGCCAGCAGCCACCTTCAGGGGGAAGAAGGTTCACCCCTCCACTTT; CDR3: CASSHLQGEEGSPLHF
J: TRBJ1-2; size: once; D: -; V: TRBV10-1; DNA: TGCGCCAGCAGTGGTGGGACCCACTATGGCTACACCTTC; CDR3: CASSGGTHYGYTF
J: TRBJ2-1; size: -; D: TRBD2; V: TRBV20-1; DNA: TGCAGTGCTAGAGCGGCCGCGGTAGCGGGAGGGTACAATGAGCAGTTCTTC; CDR3: CSARAAAVAGGYNEQFF
J: TRBJ1-6; size: -; D: TRBD1; V: TRBV20-1; DNA: TGCAGTGCGCAAACAGGGGGGAGTTCACCCCTCCACTTT; CDR3: CSAQTGGSSPLHF
J: TRBJ1-2; size: many; D: TRBD1; V: TRBV19; DNA: TGTGCCAGTAGTCGAACAGGGGGCAGTGGCTATGGCTACACCTTC; CDR3: CASSRTGGSGYGYTF
J: TRBJ1-2; size: -; D: -; V: TRBV7-9; DNA: TGTGCCAGCAGCTTAGCGAAACAGGTGGGCTACACCTTC; CDR3: CASSLAKQVGYTF
J: TRBJ1-1; size: -; D: -; V: TRBV25-1; DNA: TGTGCCAGCAGGACCCGGGGCGAGGGGATGAACACTGAAGCTTTCTTT; CDR3: CASRTRGEGMNTEAFF
J: TRBJ2-2; size: -; D: -; V: TRBV5-4; DNA: TGTGCCAGCAGCCCCGGGGAGCTGTTTTTT; CDR3: CASSPGELFF
J: TRBJ2-2; size: -; D: -; V: TRBV5-1; DNA: TGCGCCAGCAGCTTGGCCATGGGTCGGGGCACCGGGGAGCTGTTTTTT; CDR3: CASSLAMGRGTGELFF
J: TRBJ1-1; size: -; D: TRBD1; V: TRBV25-1; DNA: TGTGCCAGCAGTCCCGGGACAGGGAACACTGAAGCTTTCTTT; CDR3: CASSPGTGNTEAFF
J: TRBJ2-5; size: -; D: -; V: TRBV11-3; DNA: TGTGCCAGCAGCTTAGGCAGCCGAGAGACCCAGTACTTC; CDR3: CASSLGSRETQYF
J: TRBJ2-7; size: many; D: -; V: TRBV9; DNA: TGTGCCAGCAGCGCCGAAGACCTCGAGCAGTACTTC; CDR3: CASSAEDLEQYF
J: TRBJ1-1; size: -; D: -; V: TRBV10-3; DNA: TGTGCCATCAGTGAGTCGAGTCGGAGTGCACGAGTTGAAGCTTTCTTT; CDR3: CAISESSRSARVEAFF
J: TRBJ2-7; size: -; D: -; V: TRBV11-3; DNA: TGTGCCAGCAGCCAGGGTGGCAGCGAGCAGTACTTC; CDR3: CASSQGGSEQYF
J: TRBJ1-1; size: -; D: -; V: TRBV29-1; DNA: TGCAGCGTTGAAAGTGGGATCTTT; CDR3: CSVESGIF
J: TRBJ2-5; size: once; D: TRBD1; V: TRBV10-3; DNA: TGTGCCATCAGTGCGGGGGACAGGCCTCGGGAGACCCAGTACTTC; CDR3: CAISAGDRPRETQYF
J: TRBJ2-7; size: few; D: -; V: TRBV2; DNA: TGTGCCAGCAGCCCGGGACGACATAAGGACGAGCAGTACTTC; CDR3: CASSPGRHKDEQYF
J: TRBJ2-7; size: -; D: TRBD2; V: TRBV6-1; DNA: TGTGCCAGCAGTGAAATAGCGGGAGGAATCTACGAGCAGTACTTC; CDR3: CASSEIAGGIYEQYF
J: TRBJ2-3; size: few; D: -; V: TRBV7-9; DNA: TGTGCCAGCAGCGGGCCCGTAGCCTACGAGCAGTATTTT; CDR3: CASSGPVAYEQYF
J: TRBJ2-7; size: -; D: -; V: TRBV20-1; DNA: TGCAGTGCTCCGGACAGAGACCTCTACGAGCAGTACTTC; CDR3: CSAPDRDLYEQYF
J: TRBJ2-7; size: few; D: -; V: TRBV20-1; DNA: TGCAGTGCTAGAGACAGCCTCTCCTACGAGCAGTACTTC; CDR3: CSARDSLSYEQYF
J: TRBJ2-7; size: few; D: TRBD1; V: TRBV7-3; DNA: TGTGCCAGCAGCTTAATGGGGACAGGGGGCTACGAGCAGTACTTC; CDR3: CASSLMGTGGYEQYF
J: TRBJ1-2; size: many; D: -; V: TRBV19; DNA: TGTGCCAGTAGTATAGATCAGGGGATCTATGGCTACACCTTC; CDR3: CASSIDQGIYGYTF
J: TRBJ2-3; size: few; D: -; V: TRBV24-1; DNA: TGTGCCACCAGTGCCATTACAGATACGCAGTATTTT; CDR3: CATSAITDTQYF
J: TRBJ2-3; size: -; D: -; V: TRBV25-1; DNA: TGTGCCAGCCTCGGGACTCTGGGGACTGGTGCTAGCACAGATACGCAGTATTTT; CDR3: CASLGTLGTGASTDTQYF
J: TRBJ1-2; size: -; D: TRBD1; V: TRBV25-1; DNA: TGTGCCAGCAGTGCTATTCTAGACAGGGCCCAGGTCTATGGCTACACCTTC; CDR3: CASSAILDRAQVYGYTF
J: TRBJ1-5; size: -; D: TRBD1; V: TRBV25-1; DNA: TGTGCCAGCAGTGTATCCCTGGGACAGGGCGGTCAGCCCCAGCATTTT; CDR3: CASSVSLGQGGQPQHF
J: TRBJ1-1; size: -; D: TRBD1; V: TRBV29-1; DNA: TGCAGCGTTGAACCCCCAACGACAGGGATCAGGGGTGAAGCTTTCTTT; CDR3: CSVEPPTTGIRGEAFF
J: TRBJ2-5; size: -; D: -; V: TRBV4-1; DNA: TGCGCCAGCAGCCATGGGGGGAGTAGCCAAGAGACCCAGTACTTC; CDR3: CASSHGGSSQETQYF
J: TRBJ1-5; size: many; D: TRBD1; V: TRBV7-8; DNA: TGTGCCAGCAGCTTGCGGGACAGGGGGGACAATCAGCCCCAGCATTTT; CDR3: CASSLRDRGDNQPQHF
J: TRBJ1-1; size: -; D: TRBD1; V: TRBV6-1; DNA: TGTGCCAGCATGGATTGGGGGCAAGACAGGGGCACTGAAGCTTTCTTT; CDR3: CASMDWGQDRGTEAFF
J: TRBJ2-7; size: -; D: TRBD1; V: TRBV20-1; DNA: TGCAGTGCTTCGCGGGACAGGACCTTGGGCGAGCAGTACTTC; CDR3: CSASRDRTLGEQYF
J: TRBJ2-3; size: -; D: -; V: TRBV10-3; DNA: TGTGCCATCAGTGCGTCGACAGCTAGCACAGATACGCAGTATTTT; CDR3: CAISASTASTDTQYF
J: TRBJ1-5; size: -; D: -; V: TRBV7-2; DNA: TGTGCCAGCAGCTCTAAATTCAATCAGCCCCAGCATTTT; CDR3: CASSSKFNQPQHF
J: TRBJ2-5; size: -; D: TRBD2; V: TRBV7-9; DNA: TGTGCCAGCAGCCAAGATCAGGGACTAAGCGGGGGGCTCCAAGAGACCCAGTACTTC; CDR3: CASSQDQGLSGGLQETQYF
J: TRBJ2-7; size: -; D: -; V: TRBV12-3/TRBV12-4; DNA: TGTGCCAGCAGCCCAGGGTACGGATACTACGAGCAGTACTTC; CDR3: CASSPGYGYYEQYF
J: TRBJ1-6; size: -; D: -; V: TRBV2; DNA: TGTGCCAGTCTAAACCCCGTCTATAATTCACCCCTCCACTTT; CDR3: CASLNPVYNSPLHF
J: TRBJ1-6; size: many; D: -; V: TRBV19; DNA: TGTGCCAGCGGACATCCCTCTGGTGCACCCCTCCACTTT; CDR3: CASGHPSGAPLHF